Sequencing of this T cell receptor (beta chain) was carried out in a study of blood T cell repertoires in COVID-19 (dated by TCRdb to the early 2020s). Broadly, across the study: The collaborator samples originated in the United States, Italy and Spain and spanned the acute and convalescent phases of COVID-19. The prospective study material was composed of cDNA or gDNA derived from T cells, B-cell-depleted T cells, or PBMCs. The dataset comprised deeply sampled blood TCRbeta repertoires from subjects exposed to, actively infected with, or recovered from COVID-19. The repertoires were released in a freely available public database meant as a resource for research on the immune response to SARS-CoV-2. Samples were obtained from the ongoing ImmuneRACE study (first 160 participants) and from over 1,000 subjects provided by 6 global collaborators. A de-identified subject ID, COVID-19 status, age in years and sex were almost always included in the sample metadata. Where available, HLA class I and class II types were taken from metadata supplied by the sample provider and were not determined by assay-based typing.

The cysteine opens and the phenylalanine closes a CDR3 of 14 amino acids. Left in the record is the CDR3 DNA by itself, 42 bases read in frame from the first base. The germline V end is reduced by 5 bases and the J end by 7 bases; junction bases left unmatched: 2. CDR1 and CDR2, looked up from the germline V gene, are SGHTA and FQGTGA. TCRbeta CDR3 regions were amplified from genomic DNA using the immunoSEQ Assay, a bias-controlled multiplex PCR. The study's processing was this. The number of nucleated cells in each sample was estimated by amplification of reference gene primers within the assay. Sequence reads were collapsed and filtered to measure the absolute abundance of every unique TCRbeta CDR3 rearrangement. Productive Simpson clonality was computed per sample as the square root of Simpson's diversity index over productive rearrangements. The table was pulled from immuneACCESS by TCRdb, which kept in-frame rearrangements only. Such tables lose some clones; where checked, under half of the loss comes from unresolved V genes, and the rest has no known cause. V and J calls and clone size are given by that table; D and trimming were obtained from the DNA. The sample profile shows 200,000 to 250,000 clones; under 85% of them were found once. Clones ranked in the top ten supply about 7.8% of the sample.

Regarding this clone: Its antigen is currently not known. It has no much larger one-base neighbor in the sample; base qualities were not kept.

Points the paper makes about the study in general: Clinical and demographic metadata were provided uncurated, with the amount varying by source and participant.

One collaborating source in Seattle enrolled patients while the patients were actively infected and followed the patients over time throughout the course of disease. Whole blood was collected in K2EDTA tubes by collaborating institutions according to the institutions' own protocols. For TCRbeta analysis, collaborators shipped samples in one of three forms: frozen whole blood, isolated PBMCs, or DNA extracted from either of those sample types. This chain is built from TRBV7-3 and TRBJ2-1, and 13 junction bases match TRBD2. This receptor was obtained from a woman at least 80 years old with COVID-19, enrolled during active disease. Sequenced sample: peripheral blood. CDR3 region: CASSTGLAGNEQFF. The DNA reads TGTGCCAGCAGCACGGGACTAGCGGGAAATGAGCAGTTCTTC.